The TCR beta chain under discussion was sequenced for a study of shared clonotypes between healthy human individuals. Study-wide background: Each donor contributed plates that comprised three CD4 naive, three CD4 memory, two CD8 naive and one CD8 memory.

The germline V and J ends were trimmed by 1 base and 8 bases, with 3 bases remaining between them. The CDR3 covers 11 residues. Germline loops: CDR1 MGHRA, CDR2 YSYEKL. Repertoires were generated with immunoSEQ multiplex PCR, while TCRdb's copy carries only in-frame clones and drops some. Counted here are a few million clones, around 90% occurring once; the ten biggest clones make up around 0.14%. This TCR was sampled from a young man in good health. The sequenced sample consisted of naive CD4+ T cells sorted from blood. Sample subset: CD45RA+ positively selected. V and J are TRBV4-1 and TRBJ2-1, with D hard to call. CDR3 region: CASSQVYEQFF. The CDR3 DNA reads TGCGCCAGCAGCCAAGTGTATGAGCAGTTCTTC.